This is a list of T cell receptor beta chains from one sample in a study of early T cells in non-severe SARS-CoV-2 infection. TCRdb recomputed calls from the 5' RACE reads with MiXCR, one row per CDR3 protein. The table includes about 90,000 distinct CDR3 sequences, roughly 12% detected once. This specimen was whole blood, taken at baseline. The source is an adult who was a healthcare worker with PCR-confirmed SARS-CoV-2 infection or an uninfected control (not recorded which). CDR3s include the opening cysteine and the closing phenylalanine or tryptophan. D genes are given only for firm matches. Clone size is shown for a subset of rows, as once, few, many or a class of expanded clone.

j_call d_call clone_size v_call cdr3_nt cdr3_aa
TRBJ2-1 TRBD2 NA TRBV29-1 TGCAGCGCGCGGGAGGAGTCCTACAATGAGCAGTTCTTC CSAREESYNEQFF
TRBJ1-2 NA few TRBV10-3 TGTGCCATCAGTGACCGCTGGGACCTGGACGGCTACACCTTC CAISDRWDLDGYTF
TRBJ2-7 NA few TRBV10-1 TGCGCCAGCAGCGAACGGGGGGCAGGCGAGCAGTACTTC CASSERGAGEQYF
TRBJ1-1 NA few TRBV30 TGTGCCTGGAGTGTACAGGGTTCAGGACGGAACACTGAAGCTTTCTTT CAWSVQGSGRNTEAFF
TRBJ2-7 TRBD2 few TRBV10-3 TGTGCCATCAGTGCCGGACTAGAAGCCTACGAGCAGTACTTC CAISAGLEAYEQYF
TRBJ2-2 NA NA TRBV20-1 TGCAGTGCTAGAGAGGGAACAGGTTACGGGGAGCTGTTTTTT CSAREGTGYGELFF
TRBJ2-7 NA NA TRBV11-2 TGTGCCAGCAGCCTTGAGGTCTCATGGGAGGTGAGCTCCTACGAGCAGTACTTC CASSLEVSWEVSSYEQYF
TRBJ2-3 NA NA TRBV5-4 TGTGCCAGCAGCTCGGGTCTCGGGGGAGCGCGCGTAGATACGCAGTATTTT CASSSGLGGARVDTQYF
TRBJ2-2 TRBD2 few TRBV11-2 TGTGCCAGCAGCTCTGCCGGGACTAGCGGCTACACCGGGGAGCTGTTTTTT CASSSAGTSGYTGELFF
TRBJ2-3 NA few TRBV5-4 TGTGCCAGCAGCTCGAGCGTCGGTTCTTCGCGGACGGGAAGCACAGATACGCAGTATTTT CASSSSVGSSRTGSTDTQYF
TRBJ2-7 TRBD2 few TRBV28 TGTGCCAGCAGAGATCGAACTAGCGGGGGGCCATACGAGCAGTACTTC CASRDRTSGGPYEQYF
TRBJ2-2 NA NA TRBV19 TGTGCCAGTAGCCTCGGTAGCCGGCCCACCGGGGAGCTGTTTTTT CASSLGSRPTGELFF
TRBJ1-6 NA once TRBV9 TGTGCCAGCAGCGAAGGGGCGTTTATCAATTCACCCCTCCACTTT CASSEGAFINSPLHF
TRBJ2-3 NA many TRBV28 TGTGCCAGCAGCCAGCAGCGGCTGAGCACAGATACGCAGTATTTT CASSQQRLSTDTQYF
TRBJ2-1 NA few TRBV19 TGTGCCAGTAGTAAAATAGACAGGCCCGCCTACAATGAGCAGTTCTTC CASSKIDRPAYNEQFF
TRBJ2-7 NA NA TRBV7-6 TGTGCCAGCAGCCTTGGCGGACGCCCCTACGAGCAGTACTTC CASSLGGRPYEQYF
TRBJ2-7 NA few TRBV4-1 TGCGCCAGCAGCCAAGAAGGCCCCGGGGTGGAGCAGTACTTC CASSQEGPGVEQYF
TRBJ1-2 NA few TRBV28 TGTGCCAGCAGTACCCCAGGAGAGAACTATGGCTACACCTTC CASSTPGENYGYTF
TRBJ2-1 TRBD2 NA TRBV7-9 TGTGCCAGCAGACGGACTAGCGGGAGCTACAATGAGCAGTTCTTC CASRRTSGSYNEQFF
TRBJ2-7 TRBD2 many TRBV6-2/TRBV6-3 TGTGCCAGCACATCTCGGACTAGCGGGTTCTCCTACGAGCAGTACTTC CASTSRTSGFSYEQYF
TRBJ1-1 TRBD1 few TRBV28 TGTGCCAGCAGTTTAAACTTAGGGACAGTGAACACTGAAGCTTTCTTT CASSLNLGTVNTEAFF
TRBJ2-1 TRBD2 few TRBV4-1 TGCGCCAGCAGCCCCGCAGAACTAGCGGGAGGGAATGAGCAGTTCTTC CASSPAELAGGNEQFF